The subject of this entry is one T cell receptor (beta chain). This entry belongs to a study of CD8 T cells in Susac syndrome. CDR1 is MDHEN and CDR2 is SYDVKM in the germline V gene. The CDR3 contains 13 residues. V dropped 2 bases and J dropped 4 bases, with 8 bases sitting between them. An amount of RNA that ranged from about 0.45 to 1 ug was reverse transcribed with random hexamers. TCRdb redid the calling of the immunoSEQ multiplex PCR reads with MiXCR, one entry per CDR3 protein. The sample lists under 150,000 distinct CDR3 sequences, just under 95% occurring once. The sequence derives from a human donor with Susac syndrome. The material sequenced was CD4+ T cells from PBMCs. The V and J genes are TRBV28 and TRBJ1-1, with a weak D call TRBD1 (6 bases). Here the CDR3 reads CASSLRGGTEAFF. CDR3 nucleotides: TGTGCCAGCAGTTTAAGGGGGGGCACTGAAGCTTTCTTT.